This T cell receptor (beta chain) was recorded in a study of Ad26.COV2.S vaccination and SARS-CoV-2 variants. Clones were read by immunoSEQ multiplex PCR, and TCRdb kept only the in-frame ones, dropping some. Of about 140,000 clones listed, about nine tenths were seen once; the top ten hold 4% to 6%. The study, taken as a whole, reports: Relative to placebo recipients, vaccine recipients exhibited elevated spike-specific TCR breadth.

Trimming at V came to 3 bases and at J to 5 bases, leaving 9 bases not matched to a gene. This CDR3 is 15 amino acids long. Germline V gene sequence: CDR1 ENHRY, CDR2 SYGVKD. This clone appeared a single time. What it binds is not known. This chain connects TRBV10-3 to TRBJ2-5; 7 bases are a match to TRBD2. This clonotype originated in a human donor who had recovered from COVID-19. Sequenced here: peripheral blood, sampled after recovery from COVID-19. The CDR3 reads CAISERGLPPETQYF. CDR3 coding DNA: TGTGCCATCAGTGAACGGGGACTACCCCCGGAGACCCAGTACTTC.